In this sample, the clone carrying this T cell receptor (beta chain) turned up a few times. What it recognizes is unknown. Trimming took 6 bases from V and 7 from J, leaving 15 bases between them. This CDR3 spans 13 amino acids. This specimen belongs to a study of spatial heterogeneity in lung cancer. Findings and caveats of the study: Tumoral mutation counts were tracked by counts of expanded intratumoral alpha and beta TCRs.

A single record per CDR3 protein comes from TCRdb applying MiXCR to the 5' RACE reads. The repertoire includes roughly 7,400 distinct CDR3 sequences, about 19% of them detected once, and roughly 12% sits in the top ten. As to time point: sample taken at primary tumor resection. This clonotype originated in a female donor with early-stage non-small cell lung cancer. The chain joins TRBV12-3 or TRBV12-4 to TRBJ2-5; no reliable D call. The source material was lung tumor tissue, sampled at surgery. This CDR3 reads CASRPPMSGTQYF. The CDR3 DNA reads TGTGCCAGCAGGCCCCCGATGTCAGGGACCCAGTACTTC.